The present T cell receptor beta chain was sequenced within a study of T cell responses to AZD1222 COVID-19 vaccine. Study-wide findings and caveats: Just a handful of people given AZD1222 tested seropositive at baseline. Increased Spike-specific TCR breadth and depth were observed after two AZD1222 doses. The donor cohort was predominantly white British with a female majority, and clonal diversity may have been underestimated.

The V end was cut by 6 bases, the J end by 5 bases, with 16 bases between. The CDR3 loop spans 14 amino acids. The germline CDR1 and CDR2 sequences are MNHEY and SMNVEV (reference sequence). The table came from immunoSEQ multiplex PCR; TCRdb's copy has only in-frame clones and leaves some out. This table has 150,000 to 200,000 clones, around 88% appearing once. Regarding this clone: Its target is unknown.

This material consisted of peripheral blood, taken 28 days after the second AZD1222 dose. The sequence derives from an adult who received the AZD1222 COVID-19 vaccine. The V gene is TRBV27, the J gene TRBJ2-5, with D possibly matching TRBD2 (6 bases). CDR3 nucleotide sequence: TGTGCCAGCAGGTCTAGTGGGGGGTACGAGACCCAGTACTTC. This codes for CASRSSGGYETQYF.